The rows below give T cell receptor beta chains drawn from one sample of a study of OX40 agonist ivuxolimab in advanced cancers. Using immunoSEQ multiplex PCR, the repertoire was profiled, and TCRdb retains in-frame clones only, with some absent. The sample has more than 75,000 clones, 75% to 90% seen once. Sequenced here: CD4+ or CD8+ T cells sorted from blood, sampled in a trial of the OX40 agonist ivuxolimab. The source is an adult with an advanced solid tumor such as melanoma, head and neck, liver or kidney cancer. The CDR3 runs from the conserved cysteine through the conserved F or W. The order of the fields is V gene, clone size, D gene, J gene, CDR3 protein, CDR3 DNA. A D gene is named only where the DNA matches it firmly. Not all rows give a size; the values are once, few, many and, for expanded clones, a class.

TRBV9	-	TRBD2	TRBJ2-1	CASSPSGSGGGEQFF	TGTGCCAGCAGCCCAAGCGGGAGTGGCGGTGGTGAGCAGTTCTTC
TRBV7-9	-	-	TRBJ1-5	CASSLIDTQPQHF	TGTGCCAGCAGCTTGATTGATACTCAGCCCCAGCATTTT
TRBV11-2	-	-	TRBJ1-1	CASSLDWQISEAFF	TGTGCCAGCAGCTTAGATTGGCAGATCAGTGAAGCTTTCTTT
TRBV5-1	-	TRBD1	TRBJ2-2	CASSTGESNTGELFF	TGCGCCAGCTCCACAGGGGAATCGAACACCGGGGAGCTGTTTTTT
TRBV6-1	-	-	TRBJ2-4	CASSETGGTQYF	TGTGCCAGCAGTGAAACGGGTGGAACTCAGTACTTC
TRBV5-4	-	-	TRBJ2-6	CASSSSGLASGANVLTF	TGTGCCAGCAGCTCCTCAGGCCTTGCCTCTGGGGCCAACGTCCTGACTTTC
TRBV28	-	TRBD2	TRBJ2-7	CASRLSGSRAYEQYF	TGTGCCAGCAGACTTAGCGGGAGTAGAGCCTACGAGCAGTACTTC
TRBV10-3	few	TRBD1	TRBJ2-5	CAISRQGEVQETQYF	TGTGCCATCAGCCGACAGGGGGAGGTACAAGAGACCCAGTACTTC
TRBV20-1	-	-	TRBJ1-2	CSASEGYGYTF	TGCAGTGCTTCGGAGGGGTATGGCTACACCTTC
TRBV30	few	-	TRBJ2-3	CAWSAGGSTDTQYF	TGTGCCTGGAGTGCTGGCGGGAGCACAGATACGCAGTATTTT
TRBV5-6	-	TRBD1	TRBJ2-7	CASSWDRGLSYEQYF	TGTGCCAGCAGTTGGGACAGGGGCCTTTCCTACGAGCAGTACTTC
TRBV28	-	TRBD2	TRBJ2-2	CATYGPGGRWAGELFF	TGTGCCACCTACGGTCCCGGGGGGAGGTGGGCCGGGGAGCTGTTTTTT
TRBV7-2	-	-	TRBJ1-1	CASSFTTLTEAFF	TGTGCCAGCAGCTTCACCACCCTCACTGAAGCTTTCTTT
TRBV18	-	-	TRBJ2-1	CASSPTQGIVVDEQFF	TGTGCCAGCTCACCAACACAGGGCATAGTAGTCGATGAGCAGTTCTTC
TRBV7-3	-	TRBD2	TRBJ2-1	CASSLTASGAYNEQFF	TGTGCCAGCAGCTTAACGGCTAGCGGGGCCTACAATGAGCAGTTCTTC
TRBV4-1	few	-	TRBJ1-2	CASSQDWGENPTF	TGCGCCAGCAGCCAAGATTGGGGCGAGAACCCCACCTTC
TRBV9	-	TRBD2	TRBJ2-1	CASSVGGLAGYEQFF	TGTGCCAGCAGCGTCGGGGGACTAGCAGGCTATGAGCAGTTCTTC
TRBV7-2	-	-	TRBJ2-3	CASSPPTDTQYF	TGTGCCAGCAGCCCCCCAACAGATACGCAGTATTTT
TRBV5-5	-	-	TRBJ1-1	CASSLRQRTVRAEAFF	TGTGCCAGCAGCTTGCGCCAAAGGACGGTGCGGGCTGAAGCTTTCTTT
TRBV25-1	-	-	TRBJ2-1	CASSEPHQGSEQFF	TGTGCCAGCAGTGAGCCACACCAGGGCAGTGAGCAGTTCTTC
TRBV7-9	-	TRBD2	TRBJ2-7	CASSQSAGVIREQYF	TGTGCCAGCAGCCAATCGGCGGGGGTAATACGCGAGCAGTACTTC
TRBV5-1	-	TRBD2	TRBJ2-5	CASSLLAGGGETQYF	TGCGCCAGCAGCTTACTAGCGGGAGGGGGAGAGACCCAGTACTTC
TRBV5-8	-	TRBD1	TRBJ2-6	CASSLYRDRTNVLTF	TGTGCCAGCAGCTTGTATCGGGACAGGACCAACGTCCTGACTTTC
TRBV5-1	few	-	TRBJ1-1	CASSLGATGEAFF	TGCGCCAGCAGCTTGGGGGCAACTGGTGAAGCTTTCTTT
TRBV19	-	-	TRBJ1-6	CASSRTATRSYNSPLHF	TGTGCCAGTAGTAGGACAGCGACCCGCTCCTATAATTCACCCCTCCACTTT
TRBV12-5	-	-	TRBJ1-1	CASGSPGGLEAFF	TGTGCTAGTGGTTCGCCTGGGGGCCTTGAAGCTTTCTTT
TRBV2	-	-	TRBJ1-4	CAITPGGAVEVEKLFF	TGTGCCATCACTCCCGGAGGGGCAGTCGAGGTTGAAAAACTGTTTTTT
TRBV2	-	-	TRBJ1-3	CASSEQGDGNTIYF	TGTGCCAGCAGTGAACAAGGGGATGGAAACACCATATATTTT
TRBV5-6	-	-	TRBJ2-7	CASSLVLSYEQYF	TGTGCCAGCAGCTTGGTCCTCTCCTACGAGCAGTACTTC
TRBV15	once	-	TRBJ2-5	CATSSDGQETQYF	TGTGCCACCAGCAGCGACGGGCAAGAGACCCAGTACTTC
TRBV10-3	-	TRBD2	TRBJ2-3	CAITETSGGLGTQYF	TGTGCCATCACCGAAACTAGCGGGGGGTTAGGTACGCAGTATTTT
TRBV11-2	-	-	TRBJ1-5	CASSPGIGQPQHF	TGTGCCAGCAGCCCAGGGATCGGACAGCCCCAGCATTTT
TRBV15	once	-	TRBJ2-7	CATSRDSALRYF	TGTGCCACCAGCAGAGACAGCGCACTAAGGTACTTC
TRBV7-9	-	-	TRBJ2-3	CASSSTETDTQYF	TGTGCCAGCAGCTCCACTGAAACAGATACGCAGTATTTT
TRBV7-2	-	-	TRBJ2-1	CASSPLSGLANEQFF	TGTGCCAGCAGCCCCCTCTCTGGTCTAGCCAATGAGCAGTTCTTC
TRBV11-3	-	-	TRBJ2-2	CASQEGAGELFF	TGTGCCAGCCAGGAAGGAGCCGGGGAGCTGTTTTTT
TRBV9	-	TRBD2	TRBJ2-2	CASSAGLAGANTGELFF	TGTGCCAGCAGCGCGGGGCTAGCGGGAGCGAACACCGGGGAGCTGTTTTTT
TRBV5-8	-	-	TRBJ1-4	CASGTAGTRLFF	TGTGCCAGCGGAACGGCGGGGACAAGACTGTTTTTT
TRBV11-2	-	-	TRBJ1-2	CASSPWAADNGYTF	TGTGCCAGCAGCCCCTGGGCGGCCGATAATGGCTACACCTTC
TRBV5-6	-	TRBD1	TRBJ1-6	CASSVRDRGNNSPLHF	TGTGCCAGCAGCGTCCGGGACAGGGGAAACAATTCACCCCTCCACTTT
TRBV5-4	-	-	TRBJ1-2	CASSLDLAHSDYGYTF	TGTGCCAGCAGCTTGGACCTAGCTCACAGCGACTATGGCTACACCTTC
TRBV30	-	-	TRBJ2-1	CAWSVGTGPYNEQFF	TGTGCCTGGAGTGTCGGAACCGGACCCTACAATGAGCAGTTCTTC
TRBV6-5	-	-	TRBJ1-5	CASRAGAWSNQPQHF	TGTGCCAGCAGGGCCGGGGCGTGGAGCAATCAGCCCCAGCATTTT
TRBV7-2	-	-	TRBJ2-7	CASSLGGELGYEQYF	TGTGCCAGCAGCTTAGGTGGGGAACTAGGCTACGAGCAGTACTTC
TRBV2	-	-	TRBJ1-1	CASSYGGEVYTEAFF	TGTGCCAGCAGTTACGGGGGGGAGGTGTACACTGAAGCTTTCTTT
TRBV27	-	-	TRBJ2-3	CASSIATLDTQYF	TGTGCCAGCAGTATCGCAACCCTGGATACGCAGTATTTT
TRBV6-6	-	TRBD1	TRBJ1-3	CASRGQGAAGNTIYF	TGTGCCAGCAGGGGACAGGGGGCGGCCGGAAACACCATATATTTT
TRBV7-9	-	-	TRBJ2-7	CASTLAGKSYEQYF	TGTGCCAGCACTCTGGCAGGGAAATCCTACGAGCAGTACTTC
TRBV7-2	-	-	TRBJ2-1	CASSLVGWGNNEQFF	TGTGCCAGCAGCTTAGTGGGTTGGGGGAACAATGAGCAGTTCTTC
TRBV7-9	few	TRBD1	TRBJ2-7	CASSSAWDRGREQYF	TGTGCCAGCAGTTCTGCCTGGGACAGGGGGAGAGAGCAGTACTTC
TRBV14	once	-	TRBJ2-1	CASSQAGAYNEQFF	TGTGCCAGCAGCCAAGCGGGGGCCTACAATGAGCAGTTCTTC
TRBV7-3	few	-	TRBJ1-1	CASSWTVNTEAFF	TGTGCCAGCAGCTGGACAGTTAACACTGAAGCTTTCTTT
TRBV6-5	-	-	TRBJ1-5	CASSRSVYSNQPQHF	TGTGCCAGCAGTAGGTCAGTTTATAGCAATCAGCCCCAGCATTTT